This T cell receptor beta chain was retrieved from a study of cytomegalovirus exposure and HLA in healthy donors. Each of the donors was a healthy bone marrow donor. This PCR relied on a set of 60 Vbeta primers and 13 Jbeta primers. The repertoire was sequenced with immunoSEQ multiplex PCR; TCRdb's copy has only in-frame clones and lacks some. This repertoire includes 200,000 or so clones. Source material: PBMCs. The TCR originated in a boy aged 5-17 years in good health and CMV-seronegative.

The CDR3 bases are TGTGCCAGCAGTCCCTACTTTTTCTTGTCCAACTATGGCTACACCTTC. It encodes CASSPYFFLSNYGYTF. This chain uses TRBV7-2 with TRBJ1-2, with unresolved D. The CDR3 has 16 residues. The germline V gene encodes CDR1 SGHTA and CDR2 FQGNSA. V shed 6 bases and J shed 2 bases, with 19 bases lying between them.